This note documents a single T cell receptor (beta chain) sequence. This record comes from a study of blood T cell repertoires in COVID-19. Study-wide background: Donors in the United States, Italy and Spain gave samples during acute or convalescent COVID-19. T cells, B-cell-depleted T cells, or PBMCs provided the cDNA or gDNA that served as material.

V trimming: 5 bases; J trimming: 0 bases; junction bases outside the gene matches: 3. CDR3 length equals 16 residues. The V gene's germline CDR1 is SGHNT and CDR2 YENEEA. Authors' data handling: The authors estimated nucleated cell counts from reference gene primer amplification. Data came from immunoSEQ multiplex PCR; TCRdb stores just in-frame clones and leaves some out. That table furnishes V, J and clone size, whereas the DNA furnished D and trimming. This table holds about 86,000 clones, about 90% found once. The sequenced sample was peripheral blood. The origin of this receptor is a human donor in a cohort sampled during active COVID-19. The chain has TRBV11-3 and TRBJ2-3; TRBD2 agrees at 12 bases. CDR3 DNA sequence: TGTGCCAGCAGCCAAGGGACTAGCGGGAGCACAGATACGCAGTATTTT. It codes for CASSQGTSGSTDTQYF.